A selection of T cell receptor beta chains follows, all from one sample in a study of blood T cell repertoires in COVID-19. Sequencing was performed with immunoSEQ multiplex PCR; in TCRdb, only in-frame clones are kept and a portion is missing. The sample shows just over 200,000 clones, about nine tenths of them seen only once. Sequencing input: peripheral blood. The receptor set was obtained from an elderly man with acute or convalescent COVID-19. Each CDR3 is given with its conserved first and last residue. A D gene is named only where the DNA matches it firmly. For some rows the clone size is stated as once, few or many, or as a class when expanded; others skip it.

clone_size,v_call,j_call,d_call,cdr3_nt,cdr3_aa
-,TRBV5-1,TRBJ2-2,-,TGCGCCAGCAGCTTGGCCCAAACGAACACCGGGGAGCTGTTTTTT,CASSLAQTNTGELFF
-,TRBV11-2,TRBJ2-2,-,TGTGCCAGCAGCTTTGCCAGGGTTGACACCGGGGAGCTGTTTTTT,CASSFARVDTGELFF
-,TRBV5-5,TRBJ1-2,TRBD1,TGTGCCAGCAGCCGACAGGGGGCTGATGGCTACACCTTC,CASSRQGADGYTF
-,TRBV9,TRBJ2-5,-,TGTGCCAGCAGCGTAGCTGGGGCCCCCCAAGAGACCCAGTACTTC,CASSVAGAPQETQYF
-,TRBV10-3,TRBJ2-5,TRBD2,TGTGCCATCAGTGAGTCATCTAGCGGGAGAGGGGCGGAGACCCAGTACTTC,CAISESSSGRGAETQYF
-,TRBV6-2/TRBV6-3,TRBJ1-5,-,TGTGCCAGCAGTTATGTGGGGGCGGGCAATCAGCCCCAGCATTTT,CASSYVGAGNQPQHF
-,TRBV18,TRBJ2-3,TRBD2,TGTGCCAGCTCGCCGGGACTAGCGCCCACAGATACGCAGTATTTT,CASSPGLAPTDTQYF
few,TRBV7-9,TRBJ2-1,-,TGTGCCAGCAGCTTAGTTAGCAATGAGCAGTTCTTC,CASSLVSNEQFF
-,TRBV7-2,TRBJ2-1,TRBD2,TGTGCCAGCAGCTTAAACGGGAGGGCCAATGAGCAGTTCTTC,CASSLNGRANEQFF
-,TRBV18,TRBJ2-1,TRBD1,TGTGCCAGCTCCCCCGGGACAGCAAATGAGCAGTTCTTC,CASSPGTANEQFF
once,TRBV14,TRBJ2-6,-,TGTGCCAGCAGCCAAGAGTGGCTGCGGAGCTCTGGGGCCAACGTCCTGACTTTC,CASSQEWLRSSGANVLTF
once,TRBV18,TRBJ1-4,-,TGTGCCAGCTCATCTCAGGGTGCAACTAATGAAAAACTGTTTTTT,CASSSQGATNEKLFF
once,TRBV19,TRBJ1-5,TRBD1,TGTGCCAGTAGTCCGACAGGGGTTGGTAGCAATCAGCCCCAGCATTTT,CASSPTGVGSNQPQHF
-,TRBV18,TRBJ2-1,-,TGTGCCAGCTCACCACCGTTATCCAATGAGCAGTTCTTC,CASSPPLSNEQFF
-,TRBV19,TRBJ1-5,TRBD1,TGTGCCAGTAGCGGACAGGGGGCACGGGCCCAGCATTTT,CASSGQGARAQHF
once,TRBV24-1,TRBJ2-1,TRBD2,TGTGCCACCAGTGATTGGACTAGCGGGAGAAGTGAGCAGTTCTTC,CATSDWTSGRSEQFF
few,TRBV4-3,TRBJ1-4,-,TGCGCCAGCAGCCAAGAGGCGGCACAACTTAATGAAAAACTGTTTTTT,CASSQEAAQLNEKLFF
-,TRBV6-5,TRBJ2-1,TRBD2,TGTGCCAGCAGTTACTCGCGACTAGCGGGAAACAATGAGCAGTTCTTC,CASSYSRLAGNNEQFF
-,TRBV5-1,TRBJ2-3,TRBD2,TGCGCCAGCAGCGTCGGACTAGCGATCACAGATACGCAGTATTTT,CASSVGLAITDTQYF
-,TRBV18,TRBJ1-1,TRBD1,TGTGCCACCACAGGGGGCATGAACACTGAAGCTTTCTTT,CATTGGMNTEAFF
-,TRBV4-1,TRBJ1-1,TRBD1,TGCGCCAGCAGCCAAGTAAGGACAGGGAACACTGAAGCTTTCTTT,CASSQVRTGNTEAFF
-,TRBV7-3,TRBJ2-3,TRBD2,TGTGCCAGCAGCCTCCGACTAGCGGGAGGAGATACGCAGTATTTT,CASSLRLAGGDTQYF
-,TRBV18,TRBJ1-2,-,TGTGCCAGCTCACCACAGGGGGGGAACTATGGCTACACCTTC,CASSPQGGNYGYTF
-,TRBV18,TRBJ1-4,-,TGTGCCAGCTCACCAAGCGAGGGCCGAAAACTGTTTTTT,CASSPSEGRKLFF
few,TRBV28,TRBJ1-5,TRBD1,TGTGCCAGCAGTTCTGGGACAGGGGAACAGCCCCAGCATTTT,CASSSGTGEQPQHF